Listed below are T cell receptor beta chains from one sample, sequenced in a study of cytomegalovirus exposure and HLA in healthy donors. Libraries were prepared by immunoSEQ multiplex PCR; TCRdb keeps only in-frame clonotypes and omits some of them. The table lists around 120,000 clones, roughly 69% of them singletons. Sequences were obtained from PBMCs. Receptors were obtained from a man younger than 40 in good health and CMV-seropositive. Each CDR3 is given with its conserved first and last residue. D genes are given only for firm matches. Only some rows state a clone size, as once, few, many or a class for expanded clones.

TGTGCCAGCAGCAATTCCGTGGAGGGGAGTGAAAAACTGTTTTTT | CASSNSVEGSEKLFF | few | TRBV11-2 | - | TRBJ1-4
TGTGCCAGCAGCTCGAGGGGACAGGCCTCCTACGAGCAGTACTTC | CASSSRGQASYEQYF | - | TRBV7-8 | TRBD1 | TRBJ2-7
TGTGCCAGCAGCCCCCTAGCGGGACATTACTCTGGAAACACCATATATTTT | CASSPLAGHYSGNTIYF | - | TRBV7-9 | - | TRBJ1-3
TGTGCCAGCAGCCCAGACAGGGTGAGGAGCTATGGCTACACCTTC | CASSPDRVRSYGYTF | once | TRBV7-3 | TRBD1 | TRBJ1-2
TGTGCCAGCAGCAAGGGACTAGCGGGGGGAATGACAGATACGCAGTATTTT | CASSKGLAGGMTDTQYF | - | TRBV9 | TRBD2 | TRBJ2-3
TGTGCCAGCAGCTTAGCGGGGCCGAACACTGAAGCTTTCTTT | CASSLAGPNTEAFF | few | TRBV7-9 | - | TRBJ1-1
TGTGCCAGCATCCCGGGACAGGCGAACACTGAAGCTTTCTTT | CASIPGQANTEAFF | - | TRBV6-1 | TRBD1 | TRBJ1-1
TGTGCCTGTCGGGACAGGGGGCGGGTCGAGCAGTACTTC | CACRDRGRVEQYF | - | TRBV2 | TRBD1 | TRBJ2-7
TGTGCCAGCAGCTTGTTTGGGGAGAGGAACACCATATATTTT | CASSLFGERNTIYF | - | TRBV5-4 | - | TRBJ1-3
TGTGCCAGCAGTGAATCTAGCGGGACCATCTACAATGAGCAGTTCTTC | CASSESSGTIYNEQFF | few | TRBV25-1 | TRBD2 | TRBJ2-1
TGTGCCACTGGGGCGGCCCAGGGCCATGATACGCAGTATTTT | CATGAAQGHDTQYF | - | TRBV2 | - | TRBJ2-3
TGCGCCAGCAGCTTGGAGGGCGGGGGCCGCTCAGATACGCAGTATTTT | CASSLEGGGRSDTQYF | few | TRBV5-1 | - | TRBJ2-3
TGTGCCACCAGCAGAGATTACGGGGGCTATGGCTACACCTTC | CATSRDYGGYGYTF | - | TRBV15 | - | TRBJ1-2
TGTGCCAGCAGGAAGGAACTAGCGGGGGAAAAAGAGACCCAGTACTTC | CASRKELAGEKETQYF | few | TRBV2 | TRBD2 | TRBJ2-5
TGCGCCAGCAGCATACGACAGGGTAACTCCGAGCAGTACTTC | CASSIRQGNSEQYF | - | TRBV5-1 | TRBD1 | TRBJ2-7
TGTGCCAGCAGTTTAAGGGGTCCGTATAATTCACCCCTCCACTTT | CASSLRGPYNSPLHF | - | TRBV27 | - | TRBJ1-6
TGTGCCACCAGCAGAGATTCAGCGATTCAGCCCCAGCATTTT | CATSRDSAIQPQHF | - | TRBV15 | - | TRBJ1-5
TGTGCCAGCAGTGAGGGGGCCCCAAGGGGGACTGAAGCTTTCTTT | CASSEGAPRGTEAFF | few | TRBV2 | - | TRBJ1-1
TGCAGTGCTAGGGACAAAGAGACCCAGTACTTC | CSARDKETQYF | - | TRBV20-1 | - | TRBJ2-5
TGCGCCAGCAGCTTGGACCCTGGCAGCTACGAGCAGTACTTC | CASSLDPGSYEQYF | few | TRBV5-1 | - | TRBJ2-7
TGTGCCAGCTCACCAGTCGAGAGGGGGACGATGGTCTCCTACGAGCAGTACTTC | CASSPVERGTMVSYEQYF | - | TRBV18 | - | TRBJ2-7
TGCGCCAGCAGCCAGGCCTGGGGGGAAGAGACCCAGTACTTC | CASSQAWGEETQYF | few | TRBV4-1 | - | TRBJ2-5
TGTGCCAGCAGTTTTATATCGAGCTCCTATAATTCACCCCTCCACTTT | CASSFISSSYNSPLHF | - | TRBV28 | - | TRBJ1-6
TGCGCCAGCAGCTTGGGACGGGGGGTTTACACTGAAGCTTTCTTT | CASSLGRGVYTEAFF | - | TRBV5-1 | - | TRBJ1-1
TGTGCCAGCAGTGAATTGTTAGACTATGGCTACACTTTC | CASSELLDYGYTF | - | TRBV2 | - | TRBJ1-2
TGTGCCAGCAGCCAAATCGGTTCTTCCGGGACAGGGAATTCACCCCTCCACTTT | CASSQIGSSGTGNSPLHF | - | TRBV28 | TRBD1 | TRBJ1-6
TGCGCCAGCAGCCGGCTTGTGTTGACAGGGAAAACCAATCAGCCCCAGCATTTT | CASSRLVLTGKTNQPQHF | - | TRBV4-1 | TRBD1 | TRBJ1-5
TGTGCCAGCAGCTTAGCGGCAGGATCCTCTAAAGAGCAGTACTTC | CASSLAAGSSKEQYF | few | TRBV11-3 | - | TRBJ2-7
TGTGCCATCCGCTCGGGTAGCGGGGGGATCACAGATACGCAGTATTTT | CAIRSGSGGITDTQYF | - | TRBV10-3 | TRBD2 | TRBJ2-3
TGTGCCAGCAGTGAAAGATGGACAGGGATGGCTGGCTACACCTTC | CASSERWTGMAGYTF | - | TRBV6-1 | TRBD1 | TRBJ1-2
TGTGCCAGCAGCTTTACTCTAGCGGGGGGGGCTGAGCAGTTCTTC | CASSFTLAGGAEQFF | - | TRBV5-4 | TRBD2 | TRBJ2-1
TGTGCCAGTAGTAGCCGGGACAGGACCTCCTACCCTAATGGCTACACCTTC | CASSSRDRTSYPNGYTF | - | TRBV19 | TRBD1 | TRBJ1-2
TGTGCCAGCAGTAGTAGACAGGGGGCCGGGGAGACCCAGTACTTC | CASSSRQGAGETQYF | - | TRBV2 | TRBD1 | TRBJ2-5
TGTGCCAGCTCACCATGGGGTGGGGCTGGCACTGAAGCTTTCTTT | CASSPWGGAGTEAFF | - | TRBV18 | - | TRBJ1-1
TGTGCCAGTAGTGGTCGACTAGCGGGGAGCACAGATACGCAGTATTTT | CASSGRLAGSTDTQYF | few | TRBV19 | TRBD2 | TRBJ2-3
TGTGCCATCAGTGAGTCCACGGGTATGGGCACTGAAGCTTTCTTT | CAISESTGMGTEAFF | - | TRBV10-3 | - | TRBJ1-1
TGTGCCAGCAGCTTGGGACAGCCCAATGAGCAGTTCTTC | CASSLGQPNEQFF | - | TRBV5-4 | - | TRBJ2-1
TGTGCCAGTAGTATTCAGGGGGTTAATTCTGGAAACACCATATATTTT | CASSIQGVNSGNTIYF | - | TRBV19 | TRBD1 | TRBJ1-3
TGTGCCAGCACTCGAAACCAAGGGGTCGATTCACCCCTCCACTTT | CASTRNQGVDSPLHF | once | TRBV6-6 | - | TRBJ1-6
TGTGCCAGCAGTGCCCCAGGGGGCTATGGCTACACCTTC | CASSAPGGYGYTF | - | TRBV25-1 | TRBD1 | TRBJ1-2
TGTGCCAGCAGTTACTCCACGGGAACCTCTGGAAACACCATATATTTT | CASSYSTGTSGNTIYF | - | TRBV6-6 | - | TRBJ1-3
TGTGCCAGCAGCCCGCAGTGGCCTGGAAACACCATATATTTT | CASSPQWPGNTIYF | few | TRBV7-9 | - | TRBJ1-3